The T cell receptor beta chain under discussion was sequenced for a study of T cell repertoires in cytomegalovirus infection. The overall study: Recently described HLA-C-restricted plus well-studied HLA-B-restricted CMV epitopes were used. Public signatures in TCR beta pointed to CMV infection and matching HLA type.

TCRdb analysed the reads with MiXCR anew, one entry per CDR3 protein. The sample has 830,000 or so distinct CDR3 sequences; about 31% are singletons. Study-level findings and limits: Dominating the ex vivo response were TCR beta clonotypes that were CMV-specific and HLA-C-restricted.

Regarding this clonotype: Its antigen is as yet unknown.

Source: cultured CD8+ T cells from PBMCs, taken from culture after CMV antigen stimulation. The origin of this receptor is a human donor in good health (CMV status not recorded). Some clones in this sample may be carry-over from other donors' samples.

DNA for the CDR3: TGTGCCAGCAGAGCGACTAGCGGGTCCTACAATGAGCAGTTCTTC. Protein sequence: CASRATSGSYNEQFF. This sequence joins TRBV9 and TRBJ2-1; the match to TRBD2 covers 10 bases. The junction had 3 bases not matched to a gene; V was cut back by 5 bases and J by 1 base. This CDR3 is 15 amino acids long. The germline gives CDR1 SGDLS, CDR2 YYNGEE.